This is a list of T cell receptor beta chains from one sample in a study of blood T cell repertoires in COVID-19. Libraries were prepared by immunoSEQ multiplex PCR; TCRdb keeps only in-frame clonotypes and omits some of them. This sample has approximately 35,000 clones, with about 90% found just once. The sample taken for sequencing was peripheral blood. Every receptor here comes from a man in his sixties with active COVID-19. Each CDR3 is given with its conserved first and last residue. D genes are given only for firm matches. Only some rows state a clone size, as once, few, many or a class for expanded clones.

D gene	J gene	clone size	V gene	CDR3 protein	CDR3 DNA
.	TRBJ1-2	.	TRBV19	CASNPGENYGYTF	TGTGCCAGTAACCCAGGGGAAAACTATGGCTACACCTTC
.	TRBJ2-6	.	TRBV5-1	CASSSVPGQRTAGANVLTF	TGCGCCAGCAGCTCCGTCCCAGGACAGCGAACCGCTGGGGCCAACGTCCTGACTTTC
TRBD2	TRBJ2-5	.	TRBV5-4	CASSARLAGGETQYF	TGTGCCAGCAGCGCCCGACTAGCGGGAGGTGAGACCCAGTACTTC
.	TRBJ2-7	.	TRBV7-5	CVRSLGEEGSYEQYF	TGTGTCAGAAGCTTAGGCGAGGAAGGGAGTTACGAGCAGTACTTC
TRBD2	TRBJ2-1	.	TRBV9	CASSVRLAPYNEQFF	TGTGCCAGCAGCGTGCGACTAGCTCCCTACAATGAGCAGTTCTTC
TRBD1	TRBJ2-1	.	TRBV11-2	CASSLTWDRGYDEQFF	TGTGCCAGCAGCTTAACGTGGGACAGAGGCTACGATGAGCAGTTCTTC
TRBD1	TRBJ2-5	.	TRBV5-1	CASSSTDRGETQYF	TGCGCCAGCAGCTCAACGGACAGGGGAGAGACCCAGTACTTC
TRBD2	TRBJ2-7	.	TRBV27	CASTRTSGPSYEQYF	TGTGCCAGCACCCGGACTAGCGGGCCCTCCTACGAGCAGTACTTC
TRBD1	TRBJ1-3	.	TRBV6-5	CASSPTGTRNTIYF	TGTGCCAGCAGTCCGACAGGGACGAGAAACACCATATATTTT
TRBD2	TRBJ2-3	.	TRBV5-1	CASSNGGRGPDTQYF	TGCGCCAGCAGCAACGGGGGGAGGGGCCCAGATACGCAGTATTTT
TRBD2	TRBJ2-3	.	TRBV5-1	CASSSRGLIPDTQYF	TGCGCCAGCAGCTCCCGGGGACTAATTCCGGATACGCAGTATTTT
.	TRBJ2-2	.	TRBV7-9	CASSLMGGRTGELFF	TGTGCCAGCAGCCTAATGGGGGGGCGCACCGGGGAGCTGTTTTTT
.	TRBJ2-1	once	TRBV9	CASSVASTRRSEQFF	TGTGCCAGCAGCGTAGCCTCGACTAGGCGGAGTGAGCAGTTCTTC
.	TRBJ1-2	.	TRBV5-1	CASSPGHRDAKYGYTF	TGCGCCAGCAGCCCCGGACACAGGGATGCCAAGTATGGCTACACCTTC
.	TRBJ2-5	.	TRBV5-1	CASSLARSAGQETQYF	TGCGCCAGCAGCTTGGCCAGGTCCGCGGGCCAAGAGACCCAGTACTTC
TRBD1	TRBJ2-7	.	TRBV12-3/TRBV12-4	CATTRDSSYEQYF	TGTGCCACCACCCGGGACAGCTCCTACGAGCAGTACTTC
TRBD2	TRBJ2-1	.	TRBV29-1	CSVWGEGHYNEQFF	TGCAGCGTTTGGGGGGAGGGCCACTACAATGAGCAGTTCTTC
.	TRBJ2-6	.	TRBV7-9	CATPRGSGANVLTF	TGTGCCACCCCTAGAGGGTCTGGGGCCAACGTCCTGACTTTC